Below, one T cell receptor (beta chain) is given with its context. This clone was detected a few times. Its antigen is currently not known. Nothing much larger sits one base from this clone, and base qualities are not available. Other DNA sequences in this specimen translate into the identical CDR3. The treatment or condition label for this specimen denotes: oral pan-JAK inhibitor, 5-10 mg twice daily. From alopecia areata patients, peripheral blood was collected along with lesional scalp punch biopsies. PBMCs were separated by density centrifugation and stained for CD3, CD4 and CD8, after which CD4+ and CD8+ T cells were sorted on a FACSAria. These data originate in a study of CD8+ T cells in alopecia areata listed by TCRdb under 2018. General notes on the study: The treated patients, all with moderate-to-severe alopecia areata, were enrolled in an open-label pilot trial of oral tofacitinib given at 5 to 10 mg twice daily. Tofacitinib was administered for 6 to 18 months, and 6 months of follow-up off drug were then conducted to assess delayed response and recurrence. In treated patients, disease severity was measured using the SALT score, which gives the percentage of scalp surface area affected. To study T cell clonal expansion in alopecia areata, the researchers applied high-throughput TCRbeta sequencing to both the C3H/HeJ mouse model and human patients. Scalp tissue and sorted CD4+ and CD8+ peripheral blood T cells from patchy and totalis/universalis alopecia areata patients and from healthy controls were covered by human TCRbeta sequencing. Tofacitinib-treated patients had biopsies at baseline and at 4 and 24 weeks of treatment, with a later scalp biopsy in several patients. Scalp clonality was compared across normal scalp (n=4), patchy alopecia areata scalp (n=8), and alopecia totalis/universalis scalp (n=8). The RNA source kit depended on sample type: the PAXgene miRNA kit for fixed scalp, the miRNeasy kit for PBMCs, and the RNeasy kit for mouse skin. immunoSEQ multiplex PCR using 35 Vbeta forward primers and 13 Jbeta reverse primers was used to amplify TCRbeta CDR3 regions. Findings and caveats that apply to the study as a whole: The treated cohort was small, with a single nonresponder, so links between baseline CD8+ expansion and response need larger studies. Compared with mice, TCR sequences shared between patients were less clear, possibly partly because of HLA diversity across the patient population. Scalp TCR repertoire analysis is complicated because resident alphabeta T cells in normal human skin are also sequenced, whereas mouse skin is dominated by gammadelta T cells. Tofacitinib significantly lowered scalp clonality and the number of expanded CD8+ clones among the top 100 scalp clones. Compared with normal scalp, lesional scalp had higher clonality and more expanded CD8+ clones, particularly in alopecia totalis/universalis, a pattern that suggests antigenic drive. During tofacitinib treatment, many expanded lesional clones stuck around in both scalp and blood, and this persistence may partly explain why relapse happens after treatment is stopped.

The method was the immunoSEQ multiplex PCR assay. For TCR sequencing, RNA was extracted from every sample and reverse transcribed into cDNA to serve as template. First-strand cDNA was synthesized with SuperScript III using a 2:1 mix of oligo-dT and random hexamers. A synthetic immune receptor repertoire was used to gauge amplification bias, and whatever bias remained was removed computationally. The study's processing was this. Raw reads were preprocessed to remove errors, and CDR3 was defined by IMGT conventions from the conserved cysteine to phenylalanine. Clonality was computed as 1 minus the Shannon entropy, with the entropy normalized by log2 of the number of productive unique TCRs. CD4 or CD8 identity of scalp clones was inferred by cross-referencing scalp TCRbeta sequences with sorted blood CD4 and CD8 repertoires. The immuneACCESS repertoire file appears here via TCRdb, limited to in-frame rearrangements. These files lack a portion of the clones; in checked studies, under half of the deficit traces to unresolved V genes, and the cause of the others is not known. Clonal size and the V and J genes are those of that table, whereas D and trimming came from the DNA. Across this sample there are 180,000 or so clones, with approximately 49% seen only once. The ten largest account for about 9.4% of the sample.

Deletion took 6 bases off V and 0 bases off J, with a span of 12 bases between the germline ends. There are 13 amino acids in the CDR3, from cysteine to phenylalanine inclusive. Here the CDR3 DNA is all that survives: 39 bases in frame from base 1. The germline V gene gives CDR1 as SQVTM and CDR2 as ANQGSEA. This receptor was taken from a human donor with alopecia areata. The sequencing here drew on CD8+ T cells sorted from blood, taken at approximately week 51, from a patient treated with tofacitinib. The chain uses TRBV29-1 and TRBJ2-7; TRBD2 could be the D gene, as 6 bases match. Here is the DNA: TGCAGCGTAATCCGGGACTCCTCCTACGAGCAGTACTTC. Its coded protein is CSVIRDSSYEQYF.